This T cell receptor (beta chain) is drawn from a study of blood T cell repertoires in COVID-19. Across the study: Samples representing acute and convalescent COVID-19 were sourced from the United States, Italy and Spain. PBMCs, B-cell-depleted T cells, or T cells were the source of the cDNA or gDNA that made up the material.

In the original analysis: Amplification of reference gene primers was used by the study to estimate nucleated cell counts. Method: immunoSEQ multiplex PCR; TCRdb's copy keeps in-frame clones and lacks some. V and J calls plus clone size are reproduced from that table; the DNA served to infer D and trimming. The table lists about 70,000 clones, roughly nine tenths of them singletons. V lost 2 bases to trimming and J lost 5 bases; unmatched junction nucleotides: 11. Germline CDR1 SGHRS, CDR2 YFSETQ. This CDR3 has 16 residues. The TCR sequence derives from a man between 50 and 59 years old with active COVID-19. The genes are TRBV5-1 and TRBJ1-2; 8 bases agree with TRBD1. The specimen was peripheral blood. This CDR3 is CASSLTPDRVAYGYTF. The CDR3 bases are TGCGCCAGCAGCTTAACTCCGGACAGGGTGGCTTATGGCTACACCTTC.